These 9 T cell receptor beta chains were all obtained from the same sample, sequenced in a study of response to subunit inactivated influenza vaccine. MiXCR, run by TCRdb on the RT-PCR reads, gives a single entry per CDR3 protein. The data hold about 480,000 distinct CDR3 sequences, with roughly 13% observed a single time. Sequences were derived from PBMCs from blood, sampled 40 to 50 days after vaccination. These receptors were obtained from a man between 45 and 60 years old who received an inactivated influenza vaccine.

The chain links TRBV4-2 to TRBJ2-5; D call uncertain. This CDR3 comprises 13 residues. CDR1 is LGHNA and CDR2 is YNFKEQ in the germline V gene. V was clipped by 5 bases and J by 5 bases, with 12 bases between them. CDR3 sequence (DNA): TGTGCCAGCAGCGATAGGGTGGGCGAGACCCAGTACTTC. Protein: CASSDRVGETQYF.

The rearrangement joins TRBV5-6 to TRBJ2-4; TRBD1 agrees at 8 bases. This CDR3 is 16 amino acids long. Germline values: CDR1 SGHDT, CDR2 YYEEEE. V lost 0 bases, J lost 1 base, and 3 bases stayed unmatched. In DNA form, the CDR3 reads TGTGCCAGCAGCTTGGGGACAGGGTTTGCCAAAAACATTCAGTACTTC. Encoded protein: CASSLGTGFAKNIQYF.

Only one count was recorded for this clonotype. CDR3 residues: CASSQMSPQDEQFF. The CDR3 nucleotides read TGTGCCAGCAGCCAAATGTCCCCCCAAGATGAGCAGTTCTTC. V usage is TRBV3-1 and J usage is TRBJ2-1; D call uncertain. CDR3 size: 14 residues. Germline-derived CDR1 and CDR2 are LGHDT and YNNKEL (reference sequence). Trimming stripped 2 bases from V and 8 bases from J, with 13 bases between.

J is TRBJ1-3 and V is TRBV20-1; D call uncertain. The V gene's germline CDR1 is DFQATT and CDR2 SNEGSKA (reference sequence). V shed 6 bases and J shed 4 bases, with 10 bases lying between them. The CDR3 runs to 12 residues. In DNA, the CDR3 is TGCAGTGCGGAAAACTCCGGAAACACCATATATTTT. Protein product: CSAENSGNTIYF.

J is TRBJ2-1 and V is TRBV7-2, with D maybe TRBD2 (6 bases). V gave up 6 bases and J gave up 16 bases, with 19 bases separating them. The CDR3 is made up of 12 amino acids. CDR1 is SGHTA, CDR2 FQGNSA, per germline. CDR3 coding DNA: TGTGCCAGCAGTCCGGAACTAGCTCGGGCTTTCTTC. Translating gives CASSPELARAFF. Drawing the rest from reference TRBV7-2 and TRBJ2-1, the complete variable domain is GAGVSQSPSNKVTEKGKDVELRCDPISGHTALYWYRQSLGQGLEFLIYFQGNSAPDKSGLPSDRFSAERTGGSVSTLTIQRTQQEDSAVYLCASSPELARAFFGPGTRLTVL.

The V gene is TRBV7-2, the J gene TRBJ1-1; D is perhaps TRBD1 (5 bases). Germline CDR1 is SGHTA and CDR2 is FQGNSA. Between the trimmed V and J ends, which lost 5 bases and 11 bases, there was a span of 21 bases. This CDR3 has 14 amino acids. CDR3 in DNA: TGTGCCAGCAGCGGGGGGGTGCGGGGAGGTTTTGCTTTCTTT. Encoded protein: CASSGGVRGGFAFF.

The chain recombines TRBV3-1 with TRBJ2-2, with D unclear. The CDR3 spans 16 residues. Trimming took off 4 bases at V and 3 bases at J, with 15 bases between the two ends. Germline CDR1 LGHDT, CDR2 YNNKEL (reference sequence). The CDR3 sequence: CASSLELGIHTGELFF. The CDR3 bases are TGTGCCAGCAGCCTAGAGTTGGGAATCCACACCGGGGAGCTGTTTTTT. The whole variable domain, filled in from reference TRBV3-1 and TRBJ2-2, reads DTAVSQTPKYLVTQMGNDKSIKCEQNLGHDTMYWYKQDSKKFLKIMFSYNNKELIINETVPNRFSPKSPDKAHLNLHINSLELGDSAVYFCASSLELGIHTGELFFGEGSRLTVL.

The rearrangement links TRBV12-3 or TRBV12-4 to TRBJ2-1; TRBD2 matches at 8 bases. CDR3 size: 12 residues. J was trimmed by 14 bases and V by 2 bases; bases with no gene match: 5. The CDR3 loop reads CASSLPGLGEFF. In DNA, the CDR3 is TGTGCCAGCAGTTTACCGGGACTAGGTGAGTTCTTC.

V is TRBV10-3 and J is TRBJ2-3; 7 bases align to TRBD2. The CDR3 runs to 15 residues. The junction had 7 bases not matched to a gene; V was cut back by 2 bases and J by 5 bases. Per germline, CDR1 ENHRY and CDR2 SYGVKD. CDR3 sequence: CAISEAGVTKDTQYF. CDR3 DNA sequence: TGTGCCATCAGTGAGGCGGGAGTTACGAAAGATACGCAGTATTTT.